This TCR beta chain appears in the sequencing data of a study of technical replicates of blood from a few donors. The CDR3 spans 14 residues. J gave up 6 bases and V 5 bases, and 9 bases lay outside the gene matches. Germline CDR1 MGHRA, CDR2 YSYEKL. TCRdb's table, derived via immunoSEQ multiplex PCR, lists solely in-frame clones and lacks some. The data hold some 80,000 clones, with around 97% observed a single time. Input material: T cells isolated from PBMCs. This sequence was found in a human donor in good health. The chain carries TRBV4-1 and TRBJ2-7; 8 bases map to TRBD2. CDR3 sequence reads: CASSEVGTRIEQYF. As DNA, the CDR3 is TGCGCCAGCAGCGAAGTCGGGACTAGGATCGAGCAGTACTTC.